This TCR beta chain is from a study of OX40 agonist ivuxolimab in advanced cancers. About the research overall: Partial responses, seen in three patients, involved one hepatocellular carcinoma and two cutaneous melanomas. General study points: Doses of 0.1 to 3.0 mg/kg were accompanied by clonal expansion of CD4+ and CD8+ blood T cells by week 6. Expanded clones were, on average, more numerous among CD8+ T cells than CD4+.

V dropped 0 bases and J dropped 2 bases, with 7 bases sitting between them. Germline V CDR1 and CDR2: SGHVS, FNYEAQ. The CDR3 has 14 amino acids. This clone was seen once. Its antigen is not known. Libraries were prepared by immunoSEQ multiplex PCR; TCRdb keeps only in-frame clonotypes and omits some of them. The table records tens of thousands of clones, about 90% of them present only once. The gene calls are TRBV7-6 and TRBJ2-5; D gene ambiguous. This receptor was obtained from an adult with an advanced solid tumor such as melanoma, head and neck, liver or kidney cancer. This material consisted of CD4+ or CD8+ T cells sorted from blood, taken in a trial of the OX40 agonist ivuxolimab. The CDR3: CASSLAYLQETQYF. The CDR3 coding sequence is TGTGCCAGCAGCTTAGCGTACCTGCAAGAGACCCAGTACTTC.